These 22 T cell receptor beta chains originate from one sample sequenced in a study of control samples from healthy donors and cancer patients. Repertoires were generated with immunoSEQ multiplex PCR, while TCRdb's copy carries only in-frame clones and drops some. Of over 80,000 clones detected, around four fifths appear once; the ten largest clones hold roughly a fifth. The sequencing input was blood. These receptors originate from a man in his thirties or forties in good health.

The CDR3 is CASSLRLSYNEQFF. CDR3 in DNA: TGTGCCAGCAGCTTGCGTCTCTCCTACAATGAGCAGTTCTTC. The chain carries TRBV5-5 and TRBJ2-1; D not certain. The germline V gene encodes CDR1 SGHKS and CDR2 YYEKEE (reference sequence). The germline V and J ends were trimmed by 1 base and 0 bases, with 5 bases remaining between them. The CDR3 contains 14 residues.

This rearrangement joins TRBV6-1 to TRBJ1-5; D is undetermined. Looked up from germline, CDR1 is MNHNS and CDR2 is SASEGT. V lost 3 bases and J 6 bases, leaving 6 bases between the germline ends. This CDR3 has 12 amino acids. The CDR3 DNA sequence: TGTGCCAGCAGTGAGTGGTTTCAGCCCCAGCATTTT. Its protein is CASSEWFQPQHF.

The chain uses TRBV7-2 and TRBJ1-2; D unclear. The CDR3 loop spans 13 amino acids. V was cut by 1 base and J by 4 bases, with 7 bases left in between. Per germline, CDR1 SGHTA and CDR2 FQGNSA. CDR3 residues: CASSLDGIYGYTF. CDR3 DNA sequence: TGTGCCAGCAGCTTAGACGGTATCTATGGCTACACCTTC.

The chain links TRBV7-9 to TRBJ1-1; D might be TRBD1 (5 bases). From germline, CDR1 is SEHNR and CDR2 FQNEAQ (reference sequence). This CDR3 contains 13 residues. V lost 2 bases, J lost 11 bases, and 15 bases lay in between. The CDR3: CASSLQGQSSAFF. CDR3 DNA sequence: TGTGCCAGCAGCTTACAGGGTCAATCATCTGCTTTCTTT.

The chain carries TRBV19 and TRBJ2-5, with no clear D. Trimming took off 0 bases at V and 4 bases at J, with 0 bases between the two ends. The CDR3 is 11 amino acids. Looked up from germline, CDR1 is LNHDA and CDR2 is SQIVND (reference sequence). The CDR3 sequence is CASSIEETQYF. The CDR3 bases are TGTGCCAGTAGTATAGAAGAGACCCAGTACTTC.

CDR3 amino acids: CASGRGIAYEQYF. DNA for the CDR3: TGCGCCAGCGGGCGGGGGATAGCCTACGAGCAGTACTTC. The chain joins TRBV5-1 to TRBJ2-7; TRBD2 agrees at 7 bases. V shed 7 bases and J 2 bases; nucleotides not matched to a gene: 6. The CDR3 covers 13 residues. Germline CDR1 reads SGHRS; CDR2 reads YFSETQ. The full variable domain, completed using reference TRBV5-1 and TRBJ2-7, is KAGVTQTPRYLIKTRGQQVTLSCSPISGHRSVSWYQQTPGQGLQFLFEYFSETQRNKGNFPGRFSGRQFSNSRSEMNVSTLELGDSALYLCASGRGIAYEQYFGPGTRLTVT.

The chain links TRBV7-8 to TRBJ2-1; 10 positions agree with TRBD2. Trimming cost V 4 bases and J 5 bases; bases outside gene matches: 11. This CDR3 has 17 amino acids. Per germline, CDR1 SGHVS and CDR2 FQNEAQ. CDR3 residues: CASSSHFLLAGNNEQFF. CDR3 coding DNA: TGTGCCAGCAGCTCTCATTTCTTACTAGCGGGGAACAATGAGCAGTTCTTC.

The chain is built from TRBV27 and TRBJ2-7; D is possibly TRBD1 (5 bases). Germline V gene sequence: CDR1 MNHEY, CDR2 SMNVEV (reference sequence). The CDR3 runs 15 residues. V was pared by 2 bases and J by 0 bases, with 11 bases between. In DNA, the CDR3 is TGTGCCAGCAGTTTAGGAGTAGGGGACTCCTACGAGCAGTACTTC. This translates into CASSLGVGDSYEQYF.

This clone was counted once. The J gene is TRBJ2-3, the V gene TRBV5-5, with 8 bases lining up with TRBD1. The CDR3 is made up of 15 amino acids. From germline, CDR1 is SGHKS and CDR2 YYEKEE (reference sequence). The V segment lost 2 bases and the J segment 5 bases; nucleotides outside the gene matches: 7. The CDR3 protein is CASSFAGGEVDTQYF. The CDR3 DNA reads TGTGCCAGCAGCTTTGCAGGGGGCGAAGTAGATACGCAGTATTTT.

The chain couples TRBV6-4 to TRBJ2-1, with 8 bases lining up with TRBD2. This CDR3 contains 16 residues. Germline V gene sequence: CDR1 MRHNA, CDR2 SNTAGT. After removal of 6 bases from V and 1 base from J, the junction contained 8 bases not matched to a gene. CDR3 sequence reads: CASSPLGGGSYNEQFF. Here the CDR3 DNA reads TGTGCCAGCAGCCCTCTCGGGGGGGGGTCCTACAATGAGCAGTTCTTC.

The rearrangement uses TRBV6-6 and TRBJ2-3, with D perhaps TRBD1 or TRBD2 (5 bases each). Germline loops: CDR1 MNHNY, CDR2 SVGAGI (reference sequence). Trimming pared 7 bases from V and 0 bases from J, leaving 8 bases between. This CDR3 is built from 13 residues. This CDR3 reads CASKGPSTDTQYF. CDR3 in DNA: TGTGCCAGCAAGGGACCTAGCACAGATACGCAGTATTTT.

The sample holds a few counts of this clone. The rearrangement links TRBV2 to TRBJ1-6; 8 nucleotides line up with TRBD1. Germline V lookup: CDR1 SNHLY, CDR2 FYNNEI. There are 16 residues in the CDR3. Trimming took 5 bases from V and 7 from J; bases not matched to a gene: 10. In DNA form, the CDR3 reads TGTGCCAGCAGTTTTCGCCCAGGGGGCACGAATTCACCCCTCCACTTT. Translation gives CASSFRPGGTNSPLHF.

CDR3 sequence (DNA): TGTGCCAGCAGCCAAGCTATACCGACTAGCGGCACAGATACGCAGTATTTT. Translated: CASSQAIPTSGTDTQYF. The chain uses TRBV3-1 (or the pseudogene TRBV3-2) and TRBJ2-3; the match to TRBD2 covers 8 bases. Germline V gives CDR1 LGHDT, CDR2 YNNKEL (reference sequence). V trimming: 1 base; J trimming: 1 base; junction bases outside the gene matches: 7. The CDR3 loop spans 17 amino acids.

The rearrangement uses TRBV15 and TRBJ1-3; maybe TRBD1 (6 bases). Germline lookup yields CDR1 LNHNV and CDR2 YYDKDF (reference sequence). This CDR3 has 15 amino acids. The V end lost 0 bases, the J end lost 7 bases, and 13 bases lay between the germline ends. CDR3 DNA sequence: TGTGCCACCAGCAGAGATGCAGGGGCTAGCAACACCATATATTTT. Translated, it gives CATSRDAGASNTIYF. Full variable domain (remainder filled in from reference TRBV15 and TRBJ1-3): DAMVIQNPRYQVTQFGKPVTLSCSQTLNHNVMYWYQQKSSQAPKLLFHYYDKDFNNEADTPDNFQSRRPNTSFCFLDIRSPGLGDTAMYLCATSRDAGASNTIYFGEGSWLTVV.

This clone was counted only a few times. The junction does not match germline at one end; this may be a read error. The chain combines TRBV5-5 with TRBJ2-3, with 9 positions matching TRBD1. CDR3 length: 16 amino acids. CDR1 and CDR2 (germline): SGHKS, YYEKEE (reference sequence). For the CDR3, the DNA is TGTGCCAGCAGCTCACTGCCGGGACAGGGATTGGATAGGCAGTATTTT. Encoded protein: CASSSLPGQGLDRQYF.

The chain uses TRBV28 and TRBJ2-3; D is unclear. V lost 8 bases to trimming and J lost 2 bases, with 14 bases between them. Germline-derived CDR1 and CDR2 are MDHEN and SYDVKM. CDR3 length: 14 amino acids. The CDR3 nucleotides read TGTGCCAGCTTTTCAAGGTTACTCACAGATACGCAGTATTTT. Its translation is CASFSRLLTDTQYF.

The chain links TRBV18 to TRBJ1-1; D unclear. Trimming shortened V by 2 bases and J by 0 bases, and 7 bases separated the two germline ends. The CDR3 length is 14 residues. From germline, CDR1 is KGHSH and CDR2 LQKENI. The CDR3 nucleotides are TGTGCCAGCTCACCATTGGCAATGAACACTGAAGCTTTCTTT. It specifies CASSPLAMNTEAFF.

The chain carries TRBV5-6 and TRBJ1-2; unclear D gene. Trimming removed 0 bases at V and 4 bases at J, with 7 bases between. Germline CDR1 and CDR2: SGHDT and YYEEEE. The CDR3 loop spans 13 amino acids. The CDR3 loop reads CASSLERSYGYTF. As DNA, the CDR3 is TGTGCCAGCAGCTTGGAACGGTCCTATGGCTACACCTTC.

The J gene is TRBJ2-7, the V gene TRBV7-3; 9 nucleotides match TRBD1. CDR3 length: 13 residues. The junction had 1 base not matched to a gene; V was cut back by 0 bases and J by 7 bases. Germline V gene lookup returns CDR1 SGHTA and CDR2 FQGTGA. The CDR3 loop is CASSLTGQGEQYF. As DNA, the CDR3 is TGTGCCAGCAGCTTAACCGGACAGGGGGAGCAGTACTTC. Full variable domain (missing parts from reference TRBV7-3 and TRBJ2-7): GAGVSQTPSNKVTEKGKYVELRCDPISGHTALYWYRQSLGQGPEFLIYFQGTGAADDSGLPNDRFFAVRPEGSVSTLKIQRTERGDSAVYLCASSLTGQGEQYFGPGTRLTVT.

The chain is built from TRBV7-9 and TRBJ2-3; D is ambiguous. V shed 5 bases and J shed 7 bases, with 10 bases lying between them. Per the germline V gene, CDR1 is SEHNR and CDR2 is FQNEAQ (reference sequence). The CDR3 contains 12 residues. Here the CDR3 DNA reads TGTGCCAGCAGCCCGGTGACTTATACGCAGTATTTT. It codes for CASSPVTYTQYF.

In DNA form, the CDR3 reads TGTGCCAGCACTTCTCCCGGGAGGGGTAACTATGGCTACACCTTC. This codes for CASTSPGRGNYGYTF. The chain links TRBV6-5 to TRBJ1-2; D perhaps matches TRBD1 (5 bases). V dropped 7 bases and J dropped 1 base, with 16 bases sitting between them. The germline gives CDR1 MNHEY, CDR2 SVGAGI. The CDR3 is made up of 15 amino acids.

DNA for the CDR3: TGTGCCAGCAGTTTAAAGACTAGCGGGGGGCAGAGGGATGAGCAGTTCTTC. Amino acids: CASSLKTSGGQRDEQFF. The chain employs TRBV27 and TRBJ2-1; TRBD2 aligns across 13 bases. CDR1 and CDR2 from the germline V gene are MNHEY and SMNVEV (reference sequence). V lost 2 bases and J lost 8; bases outside the gene matches: 9. The CDR3 runs to 17 residues.